This T cell receptor beta chain was observed in a study of tumor and adjacent non-tumor tissue in lung cancer. Study background: Aged about 31 to 76 years, patients included approximately 11 men and a few women with stage I to III disease. Each sample yielded approximately 4 million productive TCRbeta reads on average.

A modified ARM-PCR protocol with three rounds of nested PCR amplified TCRbeta. TCRdb independently ran MiXCR on the multiplex PCR reads; one entry per CDR3 protein. The data contain 90,000 to 110,000 distinct CDR3 sequences, 75% of them seen just once; the ten biggest clones take up 35% to 40%. In the case of this clonotype: Its specificity is not known. The junction departs from germline at one end; a sequencing error may be responsible.

Study-level findings and limits: Significantly higher TCR diversity was found in tumor than normal lung. In normal lung, the top 100 clones were significantly more dominant than in tumor.

The template was RNA from unsorted bulk tissue. Sequencing was performed on lung tumor tissue. The origin of this receptor is a woman aged 55-69 years with non-small cell lung cancer.

The CDR3 here is CASSNPRGTSNEQLF. Written as DNA, the CDR3 is TGTGCCAGCAGTAACCCCCGGGGGACATCCAATGAGCAGCTCTTC. This rearrangement joins TRBV6-2 or TRBV6-3 to TRBJ2-1; perhaps D is TRBD1 or TRBD2 (6 bases each). There are 15 residues in the CDR3. Germline V lookup: CDR1 MNHEY, CDR2 SVGEGT.